This T cell receptor (beta chain) emerged from a study of blood T cell repertoires in COVID-19. Study-level information: Material from acute and convalescent COVID-19 was sourced from the United States, Italy and Spain. The analysed material was cDNA or gDNA that came from T cells, B-cell-depleted T cells, or PBMCs.

V shed 2 bases and J 0 bases; nucleotides not matched to a gene: 6. CDR3 length: 17 amino acids. Germline lookup yields CDR1 LNHNV and CDR2 YYDKDF (reference sequence). In the authors' methods: Amplified reference gene primers provided the basis for estimating nucleated cell counts. Assay: immunoSEQ multiplex PCR; the TCRdb copy retains only in-frame clones and omits some. For V, J and clone size, that table is used; D and trimming come from the DNA. The sample yields approximately 50,000 clones, roughly 87% seen once. Sample: peripheral blood. V and J are TRBV15 and TRBJ1-1; TRBD1 matches 10 bases. This TCR was recovered from a human donor in a cohort sampled during active COVID-19. DNA of the CDR3: TGTGCCACCAGCAGACCGGGACAGGGGATATTGAACACTGAAGCTTTCTTT. Translating it yields CATSRPGQGILNTEAFF.